The clone carrying this TCR beta chain occurred a few times. Its specificity is unknown. Conversion of TCR transcripts into cDNA relied on 5'RACE template switching, which added a universal primer site and UMIs. TCRdb analysed the 5' RACE reads with MiXCR anew, one entry per CDR3 protein. The data show approximately 74,000 distinct CDR3 sequences, around 6.5% seen once. This specimen comes from a study of T cells after yellow fever vaccination. Study background: Any fraction with a low cell number was prepared using SMART-Seq v4 Ultra Low Input.

CDR3 length: 16 residues. The V gene's germline CDR1 is SSHAT and CDR2 FNYEAQ (reference sequence). Findings and limits, study-wide: Contaminating bulk clonotypes could be abundant in FACS-sorted repertoires. CD4 and CD8 compartments shared a small share of clonotypes, likely from convergent recombination.

V usage is TRBV7-7 and J usage is TRBJ2-7; 10 bases are a match to TRBD2. The TCR was taken from a man younger than 35 who received the YFV17D yellow fever vaccine. The specimen comprised CD8+ T cells sorted from PBMCs, sampled around 5 days after the first yellow fever vaccination. CDR3 in amino acids: CASSIPSGGPSYEQYV. CDR3 sequence (DNA): TGTGCTAGCAGCATCCCTAGCGGGGGTCCTTCCTACGAGCAGTACGTC.